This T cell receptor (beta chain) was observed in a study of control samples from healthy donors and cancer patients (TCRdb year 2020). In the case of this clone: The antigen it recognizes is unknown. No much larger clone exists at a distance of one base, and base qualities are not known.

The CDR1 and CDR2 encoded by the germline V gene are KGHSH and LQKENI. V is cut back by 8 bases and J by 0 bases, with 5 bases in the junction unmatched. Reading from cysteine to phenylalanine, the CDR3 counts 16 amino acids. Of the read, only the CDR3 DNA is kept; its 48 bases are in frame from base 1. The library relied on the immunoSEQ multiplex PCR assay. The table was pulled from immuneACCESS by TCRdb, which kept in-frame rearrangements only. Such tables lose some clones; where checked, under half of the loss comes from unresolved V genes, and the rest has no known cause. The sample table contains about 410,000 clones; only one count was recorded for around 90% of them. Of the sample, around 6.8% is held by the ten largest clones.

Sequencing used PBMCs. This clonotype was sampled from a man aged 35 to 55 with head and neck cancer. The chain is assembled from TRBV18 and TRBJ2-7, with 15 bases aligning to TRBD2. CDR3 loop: CASTGLAGGSSYEQYF. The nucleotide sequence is TGTGCCAGCACAGGACTAGCGGGAGGGAGCTCCTACGAGCAGTACTTC.